A selection of T cell receptor beta chains follows, all from one sample in a study of blood T cell repertoires in COVID-19. Only in-frame clones appear in the TCRdb table, and some are missing; sequencing was by immunoSEQ multiplex PCR. The data show around 100,000 clones, 70% to 90% seen once. The sequencing input was peripheral blood. All receptors come from a human donor in a cohort sampled during active COVID-19. CDR3s include the opening cysteine and the closing phenylalanine or tryptophan. Fields, in order: V gene, J gene, CDR3 protein.

TRBV3-1/TRBV3-2,TRBJ2-1,CASSSDWLEQFF
TRBV18,TRBJ2-2,CASSLTSKTTNTGELFF
TRBV7-6,TRBJ1-1,CALLPQGTEAFF
TRBV19,TRBJ2-7,CASSISSLPSYEQYF
TRBV24-1,TRBJ2-5,CATSDYGTSGRGETQYF
TRBV24-1,TRBJ1-5,CAKTLGKGYNQPQHF
TRBV9,TRBJ1-2,CASSVGDGNYGYTF
TRBV6-5,TRBJ1-1,CASSLQGDGTEAFF
TRBV5-8,TRBJ1-1,CASSLVGQHNAFF
TRBV5-1,TRBJ2-5,CASSFSAEETQYF
TRBV19,TRBJ2-5,CASRGGEETQYF
TRBV20-1,TRBJ1-2,CSASAQGLPGYTF
TRBV3-1/TRBV3-2,TRBJ2-2,CASSHSGGHGELFF
TRBV7-2,TRBJ1-2,CASSLASPGQGTGYTF
TRBV6-2/TRBV6-3,TRBJ2-3,CASSYVGAGGADTQYF
TRBV19,TRBJ1-4,CASSSYEKLFF
TRBV27,TRBJ2-3,CASSLFGGRAWKKDTQYF
TRBV11-2,TRBJ2-1,CASSLVTGYNEQFF
TRBV7-3,TRBJ1-2,CASSPAGGSHGYTF
TRBV7-9,TRBJ1-1,CASSLRQATGVTEAFF
TRBV9,TRBJ1-3,CASSDGARSGNTIYF
TRBV29-1,TRBJ1-4,CSVFSVGQGGGKLFF
TRBV9,TRBJ2-2,CASSGGPGQGGPPGTGELFF
TRBV11-2,TRBJ2-2,CASSLRIETIADTGELFF
TRBV9,TRBJ2-1,CASSVGGGRANVNEQFF
TRBV3-1/TRBV3-2,TRBJ1-1,CASSADSSGNTEAFF
TRBV27,TRBJ1-5,CASSKGTGLNQPQHF
TRBV4-2,TRBJ2-7,CASSQDPSESSYEQYF
TRBV2,TRBJ1-1,CASSDRGQPNTEAFF
TRBV11-2,TRBJ2-7,CASSLGLAVTYEQYF
TRBV6-5,TRBJ2-4,CASSYPQGGAKNIQYF
TRBV12-3/TRBV12-4,TRBJ2-7,CASSPNSYEQYF
TRBV20-1,TRBJ1-3,CSASTGQAGNTIYF
TRBV24-1,TRBJ2-7,CATSDTGTSGRGVSYEQYF
TRBV5-4,TRBJ2-5,CASSLQVGETQYF
TRBV27,TRBJ2-7,CASSFLGSGGHSYEQYF